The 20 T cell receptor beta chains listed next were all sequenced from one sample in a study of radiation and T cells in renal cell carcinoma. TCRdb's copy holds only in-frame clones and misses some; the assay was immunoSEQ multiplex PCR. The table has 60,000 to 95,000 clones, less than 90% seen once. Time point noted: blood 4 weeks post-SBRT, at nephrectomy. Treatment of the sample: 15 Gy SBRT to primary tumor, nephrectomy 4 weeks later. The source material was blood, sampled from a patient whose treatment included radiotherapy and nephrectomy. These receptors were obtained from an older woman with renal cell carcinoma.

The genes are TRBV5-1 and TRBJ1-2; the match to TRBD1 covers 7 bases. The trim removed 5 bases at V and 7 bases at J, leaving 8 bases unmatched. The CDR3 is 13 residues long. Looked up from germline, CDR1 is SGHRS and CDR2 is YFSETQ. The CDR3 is CASSPQGETGYTF. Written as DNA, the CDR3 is TGCGCCAGCAGTCCTCAGGGGGAAACTGGCTACACCTTC.

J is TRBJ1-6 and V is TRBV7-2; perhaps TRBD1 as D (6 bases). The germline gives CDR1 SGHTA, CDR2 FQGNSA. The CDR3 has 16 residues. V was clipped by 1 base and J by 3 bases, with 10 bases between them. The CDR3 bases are TGTGCCAGCAGCTTAGATGAGGGGGACTATAATTCACCCCTCCACTTT. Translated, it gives CASSLDEGDYNSPLHF.

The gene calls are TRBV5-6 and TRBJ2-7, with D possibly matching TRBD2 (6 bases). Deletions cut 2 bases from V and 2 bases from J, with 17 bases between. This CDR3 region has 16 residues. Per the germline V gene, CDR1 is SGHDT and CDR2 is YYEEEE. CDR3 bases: TGTGCCAGCAGCTTAGGAGGGCGCAGATCGACCTACGAGCAGTACTTC. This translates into CASSLGGRRSTYEQYF. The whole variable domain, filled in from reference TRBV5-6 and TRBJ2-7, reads DAGVTQSPTHLIKTRGQQVTLRCSPKSGHDTVSWYQQALGQGPQFIFQYYEEEERQRGNFPDRFSGHQFPNYSSELNVNALLLGDSALYLCASSLGGRRSTYEQYFGPGTRLTVT.

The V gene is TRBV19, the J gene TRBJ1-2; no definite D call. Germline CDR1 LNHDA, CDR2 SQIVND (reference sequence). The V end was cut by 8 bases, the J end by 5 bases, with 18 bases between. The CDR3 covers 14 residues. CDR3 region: CASFGSRTQYGYTF. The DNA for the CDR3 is TGTGCCAGTTTCGGCTCACGAACCCAATATGGCTACACCTTC.

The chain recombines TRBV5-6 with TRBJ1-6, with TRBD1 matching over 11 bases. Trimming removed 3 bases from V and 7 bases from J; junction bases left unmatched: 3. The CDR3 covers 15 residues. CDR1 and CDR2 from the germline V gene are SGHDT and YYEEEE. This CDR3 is CASSWTGGQNSPLHF. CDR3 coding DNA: TGTGCCAGCAGCTGGACAGGGGGCCAGAATTCACCCCTCCACTTT.

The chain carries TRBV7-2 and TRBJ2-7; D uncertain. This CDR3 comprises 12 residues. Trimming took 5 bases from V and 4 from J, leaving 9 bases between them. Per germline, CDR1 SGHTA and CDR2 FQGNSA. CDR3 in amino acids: CASSLTQYEQYF. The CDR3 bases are TGTGCCAGCAGCCTTACCCAGTACGAGCAGTACTTC.

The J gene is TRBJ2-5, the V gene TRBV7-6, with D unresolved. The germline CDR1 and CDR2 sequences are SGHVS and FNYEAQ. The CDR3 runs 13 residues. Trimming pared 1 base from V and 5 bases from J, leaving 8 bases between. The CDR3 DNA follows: TGTGCCAGCAGCTTAGAGGTGGGGGAGACCCAGTACTTC. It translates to CASSLEVGETQYF.

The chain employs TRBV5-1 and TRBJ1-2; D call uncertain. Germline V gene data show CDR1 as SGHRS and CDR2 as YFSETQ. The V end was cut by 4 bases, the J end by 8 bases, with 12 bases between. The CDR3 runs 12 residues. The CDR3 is CASSPEAGGYTF. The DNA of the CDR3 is TGCGCCAGCAGCCCGGAGGCAGGCGGCTACACCTTC. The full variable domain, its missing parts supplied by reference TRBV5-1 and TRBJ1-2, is KAGVTQTPRYLIKTRGQQVTLSCSPISGHRSVSWYQQTPGQGLQFLFEYFSETQRNKGNFPGRFSGRQFSNSRSEMNVSTLELGDSALYLCASSPEAGGYTFGSGTRLTVV.

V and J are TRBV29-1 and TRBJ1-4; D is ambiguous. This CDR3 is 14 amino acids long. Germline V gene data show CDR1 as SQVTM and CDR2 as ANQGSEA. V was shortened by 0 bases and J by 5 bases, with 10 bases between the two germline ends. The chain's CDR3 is CSVEEGPQNEKLFF. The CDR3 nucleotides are TGCAGCGTTGAAGAAGGCCCGCAAAATGAAAAACTGTTTTTT.

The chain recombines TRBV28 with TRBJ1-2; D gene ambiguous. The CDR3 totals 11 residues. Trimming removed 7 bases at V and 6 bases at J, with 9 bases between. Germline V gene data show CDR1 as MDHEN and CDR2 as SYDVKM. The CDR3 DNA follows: TGTGCCAGCACCTTCGGGGATGGCTACACCTTC. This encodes CASTFGDGYTF.

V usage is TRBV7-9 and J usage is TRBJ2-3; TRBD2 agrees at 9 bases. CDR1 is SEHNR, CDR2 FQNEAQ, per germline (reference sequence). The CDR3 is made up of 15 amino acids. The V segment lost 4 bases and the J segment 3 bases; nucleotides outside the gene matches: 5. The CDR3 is CASSWLAGSTDTQYF. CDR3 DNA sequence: TGTGCCAGCAGCTGGCTAGCGGGAAGTACAGATACGCAGTATTTT.

The CDR3 coding sequence is TGTGCCAGCAGCCCCGGGACAGGGATGAACACTGAAGCTTTCTTT. This translates into CASSPGTGMNTEAFF. The chain links TRBV5-6 to TRBJ1-1; TRBD1 aligns across 9 bases. The CDR3 length is 15 residues. The germline gives CDR1 SGHDT, CDR2 YYEEEE. The V segment lost 4 bases and the J segment 0 bases; nucleotides outside the gene matches: 4. Full variable domain (remainder filled in from reference TRBV5-6 and TRBJ1-1): DAGVTQSPTHLIKTRGQQVTLRCSPKSGHDTVSWYQQALGQGPQFIFQYYEEEERQRGNFPDRFSGHQFPNYSSELNVNALLLGDSALYLCASSPGTGMNTEAFFGQGTRLTVV.

CDR3 nucleotide sequence: TGTGCCAGCAGGGGGGGGAGGTCCCCCTACGAGCAGTACTTC. Residues: CASRGGRSPYEQYF. The V and J genes are TRBV11-2 and TRBJ2-7; 7 bases match TRBD2. From germline, CDR1 is SGHAT and CDR2 FQNNGV. CDR3 size: 14 residues. The trim removed 6 bases at V and 2 bases at J, leaving 7 bases unmatched.

The CDR3, as DNA: TGTGCCAGCAGTTTATCCGGGACAGTGTACAATGAGCAGTTCTTC. Amino acid sequence: CASSLSGTVYNEQFF. This rearrangement joins TRBV27 to TRBJ2-1, with TRBD1 matching over 7 bases. Germline V gene lookup returns CDR1 MNHEY and CDR2 SMNVEV (reference sequence). The CDR3 has 15 amino acids. J gave up 4 bases and V 0 bases, and 3 bases lay outside the gene matches.

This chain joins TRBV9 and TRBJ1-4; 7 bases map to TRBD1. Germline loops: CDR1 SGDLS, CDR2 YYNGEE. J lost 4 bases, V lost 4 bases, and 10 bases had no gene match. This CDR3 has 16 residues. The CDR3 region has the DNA TGTGCCAGCAGCTCCTCCACCCAGGGGGGTAATGAAAAACTGTTTTTT. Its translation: CASSSSTQGGNEKLFF.

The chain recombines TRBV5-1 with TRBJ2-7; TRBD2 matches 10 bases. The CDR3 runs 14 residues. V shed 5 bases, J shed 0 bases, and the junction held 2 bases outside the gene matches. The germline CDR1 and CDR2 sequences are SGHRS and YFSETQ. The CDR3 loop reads CASRLAGSSYEQYF. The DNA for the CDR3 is TGCGCCAGCAGACTAGCGGGGAGCTCCTACGAGCAGTACTTC.

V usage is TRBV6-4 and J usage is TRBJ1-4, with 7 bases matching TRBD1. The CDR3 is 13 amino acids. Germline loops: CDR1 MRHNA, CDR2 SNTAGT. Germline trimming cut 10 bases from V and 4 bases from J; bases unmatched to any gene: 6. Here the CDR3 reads CATLTGFNEKLFF. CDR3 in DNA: TGTGCCACCTTGACAGGGTTTAATGAAAAACTGTTTTTT.

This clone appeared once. CDR3: CASRSPPGGWTEAFF. The CDR3 coding sequence is TGTGCCAGCAGAAGCCCTCCGGGAGGGTGGACTGAAGCTTTCTTT. The chain links TRBV28 to TRBJ1-1; D gene uncertain. Per the germline V gene, CDR1 is MDHEN and CDR2 is SYDVKM. CDR3 size: 15 residues. V was trimmed by 6 bases and J by 5 bases, leaving 19 bases between them.

CDR3 sequence (DNA): TGTGCCAGCAGCGTAGTTTTGAACGGTGAAGCTTTCTTT. It yields the protein CASSVVLNGEAFF. J is TRBJ1-1 and V is TRBV9; D call uncertain. CDR3 length: 13 residues. Germline loops: CDR1 SGDLS, CDR2 YYNGEE. Trimming removed 0 bases from V and 7 bases from J, with 10 bases in between.

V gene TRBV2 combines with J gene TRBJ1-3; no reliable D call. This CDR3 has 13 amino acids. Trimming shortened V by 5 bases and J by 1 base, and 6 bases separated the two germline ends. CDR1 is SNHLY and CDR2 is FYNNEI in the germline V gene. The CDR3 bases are TGTGCCAGCAGTTATTCTTCTGGAAACACCATATATTTT. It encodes CASSYSSGNTIYF.